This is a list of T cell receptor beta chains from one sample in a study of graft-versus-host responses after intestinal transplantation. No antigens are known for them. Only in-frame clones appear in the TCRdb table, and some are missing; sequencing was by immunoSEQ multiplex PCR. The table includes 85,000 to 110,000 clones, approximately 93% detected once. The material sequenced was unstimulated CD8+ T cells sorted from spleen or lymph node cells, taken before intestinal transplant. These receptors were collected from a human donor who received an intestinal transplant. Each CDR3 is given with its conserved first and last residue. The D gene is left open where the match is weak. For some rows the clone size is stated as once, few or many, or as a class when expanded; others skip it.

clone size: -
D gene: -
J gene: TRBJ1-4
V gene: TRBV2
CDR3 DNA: TGTGCCGGATATAATGAAAAACTGTTTTTT
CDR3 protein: CAGYNEKLFF

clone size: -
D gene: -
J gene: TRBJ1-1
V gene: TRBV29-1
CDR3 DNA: TGCAGCGTTCGGGCAGGAGGGACAAGCGCTGAAGCTTTCTTT
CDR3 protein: CSVRAGGTSAEAFF

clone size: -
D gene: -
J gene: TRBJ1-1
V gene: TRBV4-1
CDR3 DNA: TGCGCCAGCAGCCAATTAAAGGCAGGGACTGAAGCTTTCTTT
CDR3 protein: CASSQLKAGTEAFF

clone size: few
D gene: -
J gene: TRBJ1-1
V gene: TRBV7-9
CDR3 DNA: TGTGCCAGCAGCTCGGCGGTGGGGGGACTGGTTGGGACTGAAGCTTTCTTT
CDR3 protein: CASSSAVGGLVGTEAFF

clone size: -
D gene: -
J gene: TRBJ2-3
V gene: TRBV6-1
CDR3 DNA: TGTGCCAGCAGTGAAGGGTCCCGCAGGGGTGATACGCAGTATTTT
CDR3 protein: CASSEGSRRGDTQYF

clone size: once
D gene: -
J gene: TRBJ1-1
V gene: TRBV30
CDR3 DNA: TGTGCCTGGAGTGTTGACAGTGGGGCCCTAGCTTTCTTT
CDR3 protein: CAWSVDSGALAFF

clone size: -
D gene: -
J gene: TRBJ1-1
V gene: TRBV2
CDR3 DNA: TGTGCCAGCAGTGATCTGATGAACACTGAAGCTTTCTTT
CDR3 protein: CASSDLMNTEAFF

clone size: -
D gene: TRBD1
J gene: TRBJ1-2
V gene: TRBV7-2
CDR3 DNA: TGTGCCAGCAGCTTGCCAACCGACAGGGCCTTCACCTTC
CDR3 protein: CASSLPTDRAFTF

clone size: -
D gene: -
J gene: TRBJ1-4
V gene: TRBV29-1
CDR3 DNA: TGCAGCGTTTTATCCTCCGGCAGGGACTATGAAAAACTGTTTTTT
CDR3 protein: CSVLSSGRDYEKLFF

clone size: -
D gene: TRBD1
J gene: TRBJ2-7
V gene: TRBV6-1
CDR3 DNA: TGTGCCATTGAGACGGGACAGGGTTCCTACGAGCAGTACTTC
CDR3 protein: CAIETGQGSYEQYF

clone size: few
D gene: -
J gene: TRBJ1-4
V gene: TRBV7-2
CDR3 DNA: TGTGCCAGCAACTCCGTTTTGGGGGAAAAACTGTTTTTT
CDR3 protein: CASNSVLGEKLFF

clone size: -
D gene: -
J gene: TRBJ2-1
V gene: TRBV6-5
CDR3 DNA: TGTGCCAGCAGTTACTCCGGCCCACAATATTACAATGAGCAGTTCTTC
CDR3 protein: CASSYSGPQYYNEQFF

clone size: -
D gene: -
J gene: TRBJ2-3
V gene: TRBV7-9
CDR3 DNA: TGTGCCAGCAGCTCCGCGGCCCCAGATACGCAGTATTTT
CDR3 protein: CASSSAAPDTQYF

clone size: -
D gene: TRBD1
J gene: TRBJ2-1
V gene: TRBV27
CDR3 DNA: TGTGCCAGCAGTTCGGGACAGGGTCCTAATGAGCAGTTCTTC
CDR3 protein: CASSSGQGPNEQFF

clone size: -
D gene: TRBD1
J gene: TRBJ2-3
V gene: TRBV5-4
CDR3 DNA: TGTGCCAGCAGCCTAACCCGGACAGGGGGATCAGATACGCAGTATTTT
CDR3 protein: CASSLTRTGGSDTQYF

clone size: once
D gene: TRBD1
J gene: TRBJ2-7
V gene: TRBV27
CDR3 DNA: TGTGCCAGCTCTCGATTAAGACAGGGAGCCTACGAGCAGTACTTC
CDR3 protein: CASSRLRQGAYEQYF

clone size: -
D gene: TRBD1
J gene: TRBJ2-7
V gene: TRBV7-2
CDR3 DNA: TGTGCCACCCCGGGACAGGATTTCTACGAGCAGTACTTC
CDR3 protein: CATPGQDFYEQYF

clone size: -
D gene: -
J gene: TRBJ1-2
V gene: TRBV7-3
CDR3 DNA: TGTGCCAGCAGCTTAAACCCCGGACACCCTGGGGCTTATGGCTACACCTTC
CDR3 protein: CASSLNPGHPGAYGYTF

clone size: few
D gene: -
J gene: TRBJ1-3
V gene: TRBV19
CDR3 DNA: TGTGCCAGTAGTATCGCAGGTCCTGGAAACACCATATATTTT
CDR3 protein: CASSIAGPGNTIYF

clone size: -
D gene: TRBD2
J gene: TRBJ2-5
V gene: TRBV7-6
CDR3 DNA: TGTGCCAGCAGCTATATTATAGCGGGGGGGCAAGAGACCCAGTACTTC
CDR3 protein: CASSYIIAGGQETQYF

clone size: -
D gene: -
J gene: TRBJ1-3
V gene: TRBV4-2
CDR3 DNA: TGTGCCAGCAGCCAAGATTGGAGTAGCTCTGGAAACACCATATATTTT
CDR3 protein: CASSQDWSSSGNTIYF

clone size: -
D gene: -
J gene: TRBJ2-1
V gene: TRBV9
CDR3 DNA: TGTGCCAGCAGCGTAGTAGACCAGACAGGCCCATACAATGAGCAGTTCTTC
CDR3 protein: CASSVVDQTGPYNEQFF

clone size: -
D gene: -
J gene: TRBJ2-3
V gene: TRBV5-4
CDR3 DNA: TGTGCCAGCAGCTTGCGGGGGAGCACAGATACGCAGTATTTT
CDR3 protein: CASSLRGSTDTQYF

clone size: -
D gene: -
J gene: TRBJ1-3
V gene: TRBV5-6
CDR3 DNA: TGTGCCAGCAGCTTGGACACCTCCTCTGGAAACACCATATATTTT
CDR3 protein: CASSLDTSSGNTIYF

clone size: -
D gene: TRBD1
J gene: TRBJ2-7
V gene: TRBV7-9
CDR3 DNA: TGTGCCAGCACGGACAGGGATGTGATGGAGCAGTACTTC
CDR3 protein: CASTDRDVMEQYF

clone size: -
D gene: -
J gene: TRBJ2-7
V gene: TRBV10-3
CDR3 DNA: TGTGCCATCAGCCCTAAGGCGATTTCCTACGAGCAGTACTTC
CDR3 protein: CAISPKAISYEQYF

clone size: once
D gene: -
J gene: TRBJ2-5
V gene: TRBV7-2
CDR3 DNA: TGTGCCAGCAGCTTAGTGGAAGAGACCCAGTACTTC
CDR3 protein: CASSLVEETQYF

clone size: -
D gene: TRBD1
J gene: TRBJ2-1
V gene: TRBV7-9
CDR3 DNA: TGTGCCAGCAGCTTAAGCGCGGACAGGGGGCTCCATTGGCAGTTCTTC
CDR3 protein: CASSLSADRGLHWQFF

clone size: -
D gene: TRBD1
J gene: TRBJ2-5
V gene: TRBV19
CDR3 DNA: TGTGCCAGTAGTATATCAGGGGGCGAGGAGACCCAGTACTTC
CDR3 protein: CASSISGGEETQYF

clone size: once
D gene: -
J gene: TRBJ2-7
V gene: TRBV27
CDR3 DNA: TGTGCCAGCTCGGGGCCAGACAGACACCCGTACGAGCAGTACTTC
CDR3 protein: CASSGPDRHPYEQYF

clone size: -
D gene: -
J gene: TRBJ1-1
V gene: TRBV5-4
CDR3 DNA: TGTGCCAGCAGCTCGAACACTGAAGCTTTCTTT
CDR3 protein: CASSSNTEAFF

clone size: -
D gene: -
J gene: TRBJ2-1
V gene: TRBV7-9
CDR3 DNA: TGTGCCAGCAGCTTAGCGTCGGGACCCTACAATGAGCAGTTCTTC
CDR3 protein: CASSLASGPYNEQFF

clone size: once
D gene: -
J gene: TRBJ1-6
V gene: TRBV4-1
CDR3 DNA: TGCGCCAGCAGCCAGATACAGGGAAACAATTCACCCCTCCACTTT
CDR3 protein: CASSQIQGNNSPLHF

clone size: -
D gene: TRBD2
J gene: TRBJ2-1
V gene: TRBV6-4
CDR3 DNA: TGTGCCAGCAGTGAGGTGGCTAGCGGGGGTAATGAGCAGTTCTTC
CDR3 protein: CASSEVASGGNEQFF

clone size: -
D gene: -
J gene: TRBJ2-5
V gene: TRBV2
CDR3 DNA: TGTGCCAGCAGTGAAGGACGAACGGCCGACGCAGAGACCCAGTACTTC
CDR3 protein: CASSEGRTADAETQYF

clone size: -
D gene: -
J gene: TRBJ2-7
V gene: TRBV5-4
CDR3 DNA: TGTGCCAGCAGCATCACAGGAACGCCCTCCTACGAGCAGTACTTC
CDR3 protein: CASSITGTPSYEQYF

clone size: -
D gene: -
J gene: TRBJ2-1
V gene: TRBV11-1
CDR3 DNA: TGTGCCAGCCGCGGGACAGACTACAATGAGCAGTTCTTC
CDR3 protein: CASRGTDYNEQFF

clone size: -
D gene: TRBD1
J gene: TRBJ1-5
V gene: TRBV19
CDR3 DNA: TGTGCCAGTAGTAGGCAGGGGGGTCAGCCCCAGCATTTT
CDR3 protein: CASSRQGGQPQHF

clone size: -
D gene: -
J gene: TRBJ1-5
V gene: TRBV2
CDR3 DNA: TGTGCCAGCAGTTCCCCCGGGGCCATGCAGCAGCCCCAGCATTTT
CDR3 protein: CASSSPGAMQQPQHF

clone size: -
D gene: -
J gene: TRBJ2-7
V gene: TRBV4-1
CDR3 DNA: TGCGCCAGCAGCCCGGACGAGGGTTTTGAAGAGTACGAGCAGTACTTC
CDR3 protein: CASSPDEGFEEYEQYF

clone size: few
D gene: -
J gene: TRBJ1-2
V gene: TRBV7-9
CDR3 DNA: TGTGCCAGCAGGGACGGTACGCCTGGCCATGGCTACACCTTC
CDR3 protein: CASRDGTPGHGYTF

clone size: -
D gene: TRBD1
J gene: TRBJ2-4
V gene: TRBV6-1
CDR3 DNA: TGTGCCAGCAGTGACAGGGGGACAGCCAAAAACATTCAGTACTTC
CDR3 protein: CASSDRGTAKNIQYF

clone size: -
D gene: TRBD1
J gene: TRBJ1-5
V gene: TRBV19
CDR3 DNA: TGTGCCAGTAGTATTTTACAGGGGGCTCTCGCCAATCAGCCCCAGCATTTT
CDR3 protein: CASSILQGALANQPQHF

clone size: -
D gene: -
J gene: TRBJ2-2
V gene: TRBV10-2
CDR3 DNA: TGCGCCAGCACCGGGAGTGGGGTGAGCCAACGGGGCACCGGGGAGCTGTTTTTT
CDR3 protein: CASTGSGVSQRGTGELFF

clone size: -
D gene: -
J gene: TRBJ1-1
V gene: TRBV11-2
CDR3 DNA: TGTGCCAGCAGCTTAGGTTACTCGCAACTTGGCCTCGAAGCTTTCTTT
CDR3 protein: CASSLGYSQLGLEAFF

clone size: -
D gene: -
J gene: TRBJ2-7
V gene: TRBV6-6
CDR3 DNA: TGTGCCAGCAGTTACTCGAGCTCCTACGAGCAGTACTTC
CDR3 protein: CASSYSSSYEQYF

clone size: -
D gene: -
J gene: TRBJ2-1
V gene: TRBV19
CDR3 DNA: TGTGCCAGTAGGCTGAGCTCCTACAATGAGCAGTTCTTC
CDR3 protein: CASRLSSYNEQFF

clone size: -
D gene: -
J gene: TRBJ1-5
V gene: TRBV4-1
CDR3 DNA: TGCGCCAGCAGCCAAGAAGTTTGGGGGGCATTAGGCCAGCCCCAGCATTTT
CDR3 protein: CASSQEVWGALGQPQHF

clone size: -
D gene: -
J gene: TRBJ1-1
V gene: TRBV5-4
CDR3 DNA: TGTGCCAGCGCGGGGGCGAACACTGAAGCTTTCTTT
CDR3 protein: CASAGANTEAFF

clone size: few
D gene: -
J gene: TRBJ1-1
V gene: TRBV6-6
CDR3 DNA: TGTGCCAGCAGTCGACTGGACACTGAAGCTTTCTTT
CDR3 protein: CASSRLDTEAFF